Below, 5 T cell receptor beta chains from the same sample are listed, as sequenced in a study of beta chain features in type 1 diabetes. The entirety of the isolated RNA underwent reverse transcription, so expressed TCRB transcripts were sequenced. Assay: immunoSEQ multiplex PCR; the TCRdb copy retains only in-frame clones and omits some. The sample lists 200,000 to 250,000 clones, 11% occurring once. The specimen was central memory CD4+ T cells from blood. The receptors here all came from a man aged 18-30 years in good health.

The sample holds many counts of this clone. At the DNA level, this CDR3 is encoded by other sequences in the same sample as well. The DNA of the CDR3 is TGTGCCACCAGCAGAGACGCCGGGGACATTCAGTACTTC. This translates into CATSRDAGDIQYF. The V call is TRBV15, the J call TRBJ2-4, with D possibly being TRBD2 (5 bases). The length of the CDR3 is 13 residues. V was cut by 0 bases and J by 8 bases, with 8 bases left in between. Germline V gene lookup returns CDR1 LNHNV and CDR2 YYDKDF (reference sequence).

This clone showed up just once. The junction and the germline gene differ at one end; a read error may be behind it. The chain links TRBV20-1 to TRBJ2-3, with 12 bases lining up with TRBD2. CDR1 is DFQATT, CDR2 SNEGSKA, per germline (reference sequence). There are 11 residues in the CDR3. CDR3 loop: CSASRLAGAAF. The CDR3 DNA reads TGCAGTGCTAGCAGACTAGCGGGAGCGGCTTTT.

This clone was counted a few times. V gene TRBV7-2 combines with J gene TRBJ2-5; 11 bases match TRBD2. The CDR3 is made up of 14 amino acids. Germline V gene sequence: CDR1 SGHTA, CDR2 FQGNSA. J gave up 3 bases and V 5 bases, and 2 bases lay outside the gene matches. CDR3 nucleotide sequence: TGTGCCAGCAGCCCGGGACTAGCGGAAGAGACCCAGTACTTC. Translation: CASSPGLAEETQYF.

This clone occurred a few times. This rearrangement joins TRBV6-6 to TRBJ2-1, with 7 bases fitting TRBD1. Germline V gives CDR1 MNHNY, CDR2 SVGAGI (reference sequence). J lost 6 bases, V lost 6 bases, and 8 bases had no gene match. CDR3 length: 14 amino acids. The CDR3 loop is CASSRDRTFNEQFF. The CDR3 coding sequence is TGTGCCAGCAGCCGGGACAGAACATTCAATGAGCAGTTCTTC.

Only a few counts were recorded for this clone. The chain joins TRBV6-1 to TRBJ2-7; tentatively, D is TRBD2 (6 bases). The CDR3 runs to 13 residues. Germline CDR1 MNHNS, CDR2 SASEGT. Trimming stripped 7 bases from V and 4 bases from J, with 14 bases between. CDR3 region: CASISVGSYEQYF. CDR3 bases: TGTGCCAGCATTTCAGTCGGGAGTTACGAGCAGTACTTC.